The text below deals with one T cell receptor beta chain. These data originate in a study of CD8 T cells in Susac syndrome. The authors reverse transcribed roughly 0.5 to 1 ug RNA with random hexamers. Amplification of TCR beta CDR3 by immunoSEQ multiplex PCR spanned 54 Vbeta and 13 Jbeta. Each CDR3 protein is one row after TCRdb ran MiXCR on the immunoSEQ multiplex PCR reads. Counted here are fewer than 350,000 distinct CDR3 sequences, around 85% occurring once; the ten biggest clones make up roughly 0.22%. CDR1 is SGHDN, CDR2 FVKESK, per germline. The CDR3 is 13 residues long. V lost 3 bases to trimming and J lost 0 bases, with 2 bases between them. From blood CD8+ and CD4+ T cells, TCR beta sequences were generated. Treatment-naive patients with stable or active relapsing-remitting disease served as multiple sclerosis controls. It was negative isolation that provided the CD8+ and CD4+ T cells, whereas TEMRA cells were enriched by FACS.

This clonotype was obtained from a human donor with multiple sclerosis. The V gene is TRBV14, the J gene TRBJ2-2, with D unclear. Specimen: CD8+ T cells from PBMCs. The CDR3 loop reads CASSQANTGELFF. CDR3 sequence (DNA): TGTGCCAGCAGCCAGGCGAACACCGGGGAGCTGTTTTTT. The variable domain in full, completed from reference TRBV14 and TRBJ2-2, reads EAGVTQFPSHSVIEKGQTVTLRCDPISGHDNLYWYRRVMGKEIKFLLHFVKESKQDESGMPNNRFLAERTGGTYSTLKVQPAELEDSGVYFCASSQANTGELFFGEGSRLTVL.